Below, 31 T cell receptor beta chains from the same sample are listed, as sequenced in a study of response to subunit inactivated influenza vaccine. TCRdb reanalysed the RT-PCR reads using MiXCR and keeps one entry per CDR3 protein. The table lists hundreds of thousands of distinct CDR3 sequences, approximately 15% of them singletons. Here the sequenced sample was PBMCs from blood, taken less than 15 days before vaccination. All receptors derive from a man in his fifties or sixties who received an inactivated influenza vaccine.

This clonotype was seen more than once but under ten times. The rearrangement links TRBV2 to TRBJ2-2; no firm D call. CDR1 and CDR2 (germline): SNHLY, FYNNEI. V shed 6 bases and J shed 0 bases, with 11 bases lying between them. CDR3 length equals 15 residues. The CDR3: CASSTVPSNTGELFF. The CDR3 DNA follows: TGTGCCAGCAGCACAGTCCCTTCGAACACCGGGGAGCTGTTTTTT.

This chain uses TRBV7-8 with TRBJ2-4; possible D gene TRBD1, 6 bases. Looked up from germline, CDR1 is SGHVS and CDR2 is FQNEAQ. The length of the CDR3 is 15 residues. V was pared by 1 base and J by 7 bases, with 14 bases between. The chain's CDR3 is CASSLGSGEMNIQYF. CDR3 DNA: TGTGCCAGCAGCTTAGGGTCAGGGGAGATGAACATTCAGTACTTC.

Ten or more counts support this clonotype. This sequence joins TRBV7-9 and TRBJ1-1, with D unclear. V was clipped by 2 bases and J by 1 base, with 8 bases between them. The CDR3 length is 14 residues. CDR1 and CDR2 from the germline V gene are SEHNR and FQNEAQ (reference sequence). The CDR3 protein is CASSLYGPNTEAFF. The CDR3, as DNA: TGTGCCAGCAGCTTATATGGACCGAACACTGAAGCTTTCTTT.

This clonotype was seen at least ten times. The V call is TRBV4-1, the J call TRBJ2-3; TRBD1 is a possible D gene (6 bases). The V gene lost 3 bases and the J gene lost 7 bases, with 11 bases spanning the gap. This CDR3 region has 13 residues. The germline CDR1 and CDR2 sequences are MGHRA and YSYEKL. CDR3 in amino acids: CASSQATGNTQYF. The CDR3 DNA follows: TGCGCCAGCAGCCAGGCAACAGGGAATACGCAGTATTTT.

The rearrangement joins TRBV7-3 to TRBJ2-1; 14 positions match TRBD2. Trimming removed 0 bases from V and 2 bases from J; junction bases left unmatched: 6. The CDR3 spans 19 residues. Germline loops: CDR1 SGHTA, CDR2 FQGTGA. This CDR3 reads CASSLTGGLAGEAYNEQFF. The CDR3, as DNA: TGTGCCAGCAGCTTAACGGGGGGACTAGCGGGAGAGGCCTACAATGAGCAGTTCTTC.

Turning to this clonotype: A much larger clone is a single base away; this may be a read error. This chain uses TRBV28 with TRBJ2-1, with 10 bases identical to TRBD1. The V gene's germline CDR1 is MDHEN and CDR2 SYDVKM. The CDR3 runs 15 residues. The CDR3 DNA follows: TGTGCCAACAGTCCAGGACAGGGGGGCAACAATGAGCAGTTCTTC. It specifies CANSPGQGGNNEQFF.

This clonotype turned up a few times. V usage is TRBV12-3 or TRBV12-4 and J usage is TRBJ2-1; 10 nucleotides match TRBD2. V lost 3 bases and J lost 9; bases outside the gene matches: 8. CDR3 length equals 15 residues. The DNA of the CDR3 is TGTGCCAGCAGTTTTAGTAGCGGGAGGCCCGGTGAGCAGTTCTTC. This gives the protein CASSFSSGRPGEQFF.

This clonotype was counted only a few times. V gene TRBV20-1 combines with J gene TRBJ2-1; D is unresolved. This CDR3 has 14 amino acids. Trimming pared 6 bases from V and 11 bases from J, leaving 23 bases between. Germline-derived CDR1 and CDR2 are DFQATT and SNEGSKA (reference sequence). The CDR3 DNA reads as TGCAGTGCCAGGACGCGAAACCCGCCATGGAAGCAGTTCTTC. Its translation: CSARTRNPPWKQFF.

DNA of the CDR3: TGTGCCAGCAGCCCTCAACAGGGCTTTAATTCCTACGAGCAGTACTTC. Amino acids: CASSPQQGFNSYEQYF. The chain is built from TRBV4-2 and TRBJ2-7; D possibly corresponds to TRBD1 (6 bases). CDR1 and CDR2 from the germline V gene are LGHNA and YNFKEQ. This CDR3 has 16 amino acids. Trimming took off 4 bases at V and 1 base at J, with 17 bases between the two ends.

This chain uses TRBV7-9 with TRBJ2-1; D is tentatively TRBD1 or TRBD2 (5 bases each). Trimming took off 2 bases at V and 10 bases at J, with 12 bases between the two ends. The germline V gene has CDR1 SEHNR and CDR2 FQNEAQ (reference sequence). This CDR3 contains 13 residues. CDR3 DNA: TGTGCCAGCAGCTTACAGGGACGAGGGGAGCAGTTCTTC. Its protein product is CASSLQGRGEQFF.

Concerning this clonotype itself: An end of the junction does not agree with germline; a read error may underlie this. DNA of the CDR3: TGTGCCATCAGCCCGGGACAGGTCAGCTCCTACAATGAGCAGTTCTTC. Its protein is CAISPGQVSSYNEQFF. The V and J genes are TRBV5-6 and TRBJ2-1, with 8 bases matching TRBD1. The CDR3 contains 16 residues. CDR1 SGHDT and CDR2 YYEEEE come from the germline V gene.

The CDR3 DNA reads TGCAGTGCTAGTCGGGACAGACCCACTTACGAGCAGTACTTC. Residues: CSASRDRPTYEQYF. The genes are TRBV20-1 and TRBJ2-7; TRBD1 matches at 7 bases. Germline-derived CDR1 and CDR2 are DFQATT and SNEGSKA (reference sequence). The CDR3 covers 14 residues. With V trimmed by 3 bases and J by 4 bases, 9 bases remained unmatched.

A few counts support this clonotype. CDR3 bases: TGTGCCAGCCACCTTGGGAGCGGGAGGGCCATCAATGAGCAGTTCTTC. As protein: CASHLGSGRAINEQFF. The gene calls are TRBV12-3 or TRBV12-4 and TRBJ2-1; 10 bases are shared with TRBD2. The junction had 13 bases not matched to a gene; V was cut back by 8 bases and J by 6 bases. CDR3 length: 16 amino acids.

The rearrangement joins TRBV7-2 to TRBJ2-3; weak D call: TRBD1 (5 bases). The CDR3 has 13 amino acids. Trimming cost V 5 bases and J 7 bases, with 13 bases left between them. From germline, CDR1 is SGHTA and CDR2 FQGNSA. The CDR3 region has the DNA TGTGCCAGCAGCGGGGAAGGGGTTTATACGCAGTATTTT. Translated, it gives CASSGEGVYTQYF.

This clonotype occurred a few times. This chain links TRBV7-9 with TRBJ1-1; 7 bases agree with TRBD1. Germline values: CDR1 SEHNR, CDR2 FQNEAQ (reference sequence). Germline trimming cut 7 bases from V and 4 bases from J; bases unmatched to any gene: 9. The CDR3 totals 14 residues. The CDR3 is CASTPGTAITEAFF. The CDR3 region has the DNA TGTGCCAGCACCCCCGGGACAGCAATCACTGAAGCTTTCTTT. Filled out from reference TRBV7-9 and TRBJ1-1, the complete variable domain reads DTGVSQNPRHKITKRGQNVTFRCDPISEHNRLYWYRQTLGQGPEFLTYFQNEAQLEKSRLLSDRFSAERPKGSFSTLEIQRTEQGDSAMYLCASTPGTAITEAFFGQGTRLTVV.

The chain couples TRBV6-2 or TRBV6-3 to TRBJ2-4; no clear D. The V gene's germline CDR1 is MNHEY and CDR2 SVGEGT. Trimming stripped 0 bases from V and 4 bases from J, with 13 bases between. The length of the CDR3 is 16 residues. The chain's CDR3 is CASSYSAFSVKNIQYF. The CDR3, as DNA: TGTGCCAGCAGTTACTCGGCCTTCTCGGTAAAAAACATTCAGTACTTC.

This clonotype was seen a handful of times. The rearrangement joins TRBV11-2 to TRBJ2-1, with D perhaps TRBD2 (7 bases). V gave up 5 bases and J gave up 4 bases, with 27 bases separating them. Germline V gives CDR1 SGHAT, CDR2 FQNNGV. This CDR3 comprises 19 residues. In nucleotides, the CDR3 is TGTGCCAGCAGCACCTACTTCCGAGGGGGGGGGAACGAGTACAATGAGCAGTTCTTC. Protein sequence: CASSTYFRGGGNEYNEQFF.

This clonotype occurred a few times. The rearrangement joins TRBV20-1 to TRBJ1-6; TRBD1 matches at 11 bases. V gave up 5 bases and J gave up 7 bases; unmatched junction bases: 4. The CDR3 spans 14 residues. CDR1 is DFQATT, CDR2 SNEGSKA, per germline (reference sequence). CDR3 protein: CSAGQGASNSPLHF. The CDR3 DNA reads TGCAGTGCTGGACAGGGGGCGTCGAATTCACCCCTCCACTTT.

This chain uses TRBV7-8 with TRBJ2-7; possibly TRBD1 or TRBD2 for D (5 bases each). The CDR3 is made up of 17 amino acids. Germline loops: CDR1 SGHVS, CDR2 FQNEAQ. Trimming left V 5 bases short and J 0 bases short, with 20 bases between. The CDR3 sequence: CASSQSRSGAYSYEQYF. CDR3 nucleotides: TGTGCCAGCAGCCAATCCCGTTCCGGGGCCTACTCCTACGAGCAGTACTTC.

This clonotype was found many times. The rearrangement joins TRBV3-1 to TRBJ2-2; D remains ambiguous. The CDR3 totals 15 residues. Trimming stripped 3 bases from V and 2 bases from J, with 10 bases between. CDR1 is LGHDT, CDR2 YNNKEL, per germline (reference sequence). CDR3 sequence (DNA): TGTGCCAGCAGCCAGAACCTCCTCAACACCGGGGAGCTGTTTTTT. Translated: CASSQNLLNTGELFF.

There are a few counts of this clonotype. The chain employs TRBV12-3 or TRBV12-4 and TRBJ1-3; a weak D match, TRBD1 (6 bases). CDR3 length: 15 residues. The ends were cut back, 5 bases at V and 2 bases at J, with 13 bases in the middle. The CDR3 is CASSPQGRPGNTIYF. CDR3 DNA: TGTGCCAGCAGTCCACAGGGAAGGCCTGGAAACACCATATATTTT.

The chain uses TRBV5-1 and TRBJ2-1, with TRBD2 matching 10 bases. Germline CDR1 and CDR2: SGHRS and YFSETQ. The V and J ends lost 1 base and 4 bases, in that order; junction bases with no gene match: 11. This CDR3 is 18 amino acids long. The CDR3 nucleotides are TGCGCCAGCAGCTTGTTGAATCCGGGACTAGCGACTTACAATGAGCAGTTCTTC. This sequence encodes CASSLLNPGLATYNEQFF.

The rearrangement links TRBV5-6 to TRBJ1-6, with D possibly being TRBD1 (5 bases). The CDR3 runs 15 residues. CDR1 is SGHDT and CDR2 is YYEEEE in the germline V gene. Trimming pared 4 bases from V and 5 bases from J, leaving 13 bases between. CDR3 in DNA: TGTGCCAGCAGCGTCTACAGGAGGGATAATTCACCCCTCCACTTT. It specifies CASSVYRRDNSPLHF.

J is TRBJ2-1 and V is TRBV12-5, with 8 nucleotides matching TRBD1. Trimming removed 1 base from V and 1 base from J; junction bases left unmatched: 9. This CDR3 is 18 amino acids long. Germline CDR1 and CDR2: LGHNT and FRNRAP. The CDR3 nucleotides are TGTGCTAGTGGTTTGGGTACGTCCTGGGACAGGTCCTACAATGAGCAGTTCTTC. Amino acids: CASGLGTSWDRSYNEQFF.

Written as DNA, the CDR3 is TGTGCCAGTTCCGCGACCTGGGGCACAGATACGCAGTATTTT. It is translated as CASSATWGTDTQYF. The V call is TRBV19, the J call TRBJ2-3, with D unresolved. V lost 8 bases and J 1 base, leaving 13 bases between the germline ends. CDR3 size: 14 residues. The germline V gene encodes CDR1 LNHDA and CDR2 SQIVND (reference sequence).

This clonotype has just a few counts. The gene calls are TRBV6-5 and TRBJ2-7, with 8 bases identical to TRBD2. With 2 bases clipped from V and 0 bases from J, the junction kept 9 bases outside the gene matches. The germline gives CDR1 MNHEY, CDR2 SVGAGI. The CDR3 sequence is 17 residues long. CDR3 nucleotide sequence: TGTGCCAGCAGTTACAGATTTAGCGGGACGAGCTCCTACGAGCAGTACTTC. Its protein product is CASSYRFSGTSSYEQYF.

The chain carries TRBV6-1 and TRBJ1-5; D is perhaps TRBD1 (5 bases). CDR1 and CDR2 from the germline V gene are MNHNS and SASEGT. The V gene lost 2 bases and the J gene lost 7 bases, with 12 bases spanning the gap. The CDR3 runs to 14 residues. CDR3 bases: TGTGCCAGCAGTGAAACCCCTAGGGGCCAGCCCCAGCATTTT. Its protein product is CASSETPRGQPQHF.

This clonotype was seen more than once but under ten times. The chain couples TRBV28 to TRBJ1-2, with D tentatively TRBD1 (6 bases). Looked up from germline, CDR1 is MDHEN and CDR2 is SYDVKM. The CDR3 length is 13 residues. V was cut by 6 bases and J by 8 bases, with 16 bases left in between. CDR3 in DNA: TGTGCCAGCAGCTCAGACAGGTTAAGAGGCTACACCTTC. This codes for CASSSDRLRGYTF.

This clonotype was recorded once. This chain connects TRBV6-5 to TRBJ1-2; D is perhaps TRBD1 (6 bases). The length of the CDR3 is 15 residues. V was pared by 0 bases and J by 4 bases, with 12 bases between. The germline gives CDR1 MNHEY, CDR2 SVGAGI. CDR3 coding DNA: TGTGCCAGCAGTTACTCCCAGGGGACGTTCTATGGCTACACCTTC. Residues: CASSYSQGTFYGYTF.

The chain links TRBV15 to TRBJ2-7, with no clear D. Trimming cost V 3 bases and J 0 bases, with 6 bases left between them. Germline V CDR1 and CDR2: LNHNV, YYDKDF (reference sequence). The CDR3 extends over 13 amino acids. Here the CDR3 reads CATSSSVSYEQYF. The CDR3 DNA follows: TGTGCCACCAGCAGCTCCGTCTCCTACGAGCAGTACTTC.

The chain couples TRBV4-1 to TRBJ2-7; D perhaps matches TRBD2 (5 bases). This CDR3 is 15 amino acids long. Germline V CDR1 and CDR2: MGHRA, YSYEKL. V lost 2 bases, J lost 3 bases, and 14 bases lay in between. The chain's CDR3 is CASSQSGLSIYEQYF. CDR3 coding DNA: TGCGCCAGCAGCCAAAGCGGCCTTTCAATCTACGAGCAGTACTTC.